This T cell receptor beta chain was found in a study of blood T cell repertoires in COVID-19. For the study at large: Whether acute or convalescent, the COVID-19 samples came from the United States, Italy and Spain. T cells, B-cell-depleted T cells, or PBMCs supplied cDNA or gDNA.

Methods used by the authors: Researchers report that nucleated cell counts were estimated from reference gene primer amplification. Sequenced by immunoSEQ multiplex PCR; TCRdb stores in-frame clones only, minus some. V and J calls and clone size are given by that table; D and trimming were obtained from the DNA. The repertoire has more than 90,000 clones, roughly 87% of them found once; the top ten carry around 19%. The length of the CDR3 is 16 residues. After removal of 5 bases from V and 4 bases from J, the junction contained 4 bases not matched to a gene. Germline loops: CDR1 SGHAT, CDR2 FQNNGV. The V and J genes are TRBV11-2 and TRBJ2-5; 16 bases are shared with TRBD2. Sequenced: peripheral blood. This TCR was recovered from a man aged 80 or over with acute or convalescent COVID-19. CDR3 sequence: CASSPGLAGGIETQYF. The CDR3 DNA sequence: TGTGCCAGCAGCCCGGGACTAGCGGGGGGGATAGAGACCCAGTACTTC.